The source of this TCR beta chain is a study of OX40 agonist ivuxolimab in advanced cancers. Sequenced by immunoSEQ multiplex PCR; TCRdb stores in-frame clones only, minus some. The sample shows tens of thousands of clones, just under 90% of them seen only once. This TCR derives from an adult with an advanced solid tumor such as melanoma, head and neck, liver or kidney cancer. The sequenced sample was CD4+ or CD8+ T cells sorted from blood, obtained in a trial of the OX40 agonist ivuxolimab.

As DNA, the CDR3 is TGCGCCAGCAGCCAAACCCAGGGGTTCTCCTACGAGCAGTACTTC. Translated, it gives CASSQTQGFSYEQYF. The V gene is TRBV4-1, the J gene TRBJ2-7, with a possible D match to TRBD1 (6 bases). There are 15 residues in the CDR3. V dropped 2 bases and J dropped 0 bases, with 11 bases sitting between them. Per the germline V gene, CDR1 is MGHRA and CDR2 is YSYEKL.